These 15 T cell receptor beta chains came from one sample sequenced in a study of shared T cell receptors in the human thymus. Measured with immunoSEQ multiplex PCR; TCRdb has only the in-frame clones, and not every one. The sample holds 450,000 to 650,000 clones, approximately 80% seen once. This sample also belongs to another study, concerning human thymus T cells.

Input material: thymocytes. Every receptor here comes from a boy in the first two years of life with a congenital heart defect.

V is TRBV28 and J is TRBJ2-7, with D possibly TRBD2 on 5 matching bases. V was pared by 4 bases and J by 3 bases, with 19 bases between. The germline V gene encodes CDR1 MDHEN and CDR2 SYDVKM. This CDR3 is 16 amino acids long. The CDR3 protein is CASSSGIGPFGYEQYF. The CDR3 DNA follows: TGTGCCAGCAGTTCCGGGATCGGGCCCTTCGGCTACGAGCAGTACTTC.

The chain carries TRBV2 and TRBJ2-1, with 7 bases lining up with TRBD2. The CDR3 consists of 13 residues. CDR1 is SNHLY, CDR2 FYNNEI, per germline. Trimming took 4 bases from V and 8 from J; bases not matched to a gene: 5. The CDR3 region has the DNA TGTGCCAGCAGTGGGGCAGGGAGGGATGAGCAGTTCTTC. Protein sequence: CASSGAGRDEQFF.

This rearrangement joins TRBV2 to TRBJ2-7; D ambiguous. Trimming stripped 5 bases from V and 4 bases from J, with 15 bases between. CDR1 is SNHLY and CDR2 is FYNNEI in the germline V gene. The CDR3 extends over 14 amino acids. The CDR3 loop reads CASSKLTDTYEQYF. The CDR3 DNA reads TGTGCCAGCAGTAAGCTCACAGATACTTACGAGCAGTACTTC.

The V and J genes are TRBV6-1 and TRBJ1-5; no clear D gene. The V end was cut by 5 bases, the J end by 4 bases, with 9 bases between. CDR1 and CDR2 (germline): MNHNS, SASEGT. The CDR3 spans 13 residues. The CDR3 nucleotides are TGTGCCAGCAGTCGGTCACCTAATCAGCCCCAGCATTTT. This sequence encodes CASSRSPNQPQHF.

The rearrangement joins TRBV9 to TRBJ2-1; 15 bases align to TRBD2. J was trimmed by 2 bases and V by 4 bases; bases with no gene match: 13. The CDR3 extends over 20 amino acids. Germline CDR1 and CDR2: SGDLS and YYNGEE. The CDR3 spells CASSPERRTSGRATYNEQFF. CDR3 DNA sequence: TGTGCCAGCAGCCCCGAGCGTAGGACTAGCGGGAGGGCAACCTACAATGAGCAGTTCTTC. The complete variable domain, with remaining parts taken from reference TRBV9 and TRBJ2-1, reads DSGVTQTPKHLITATGQRVTLRCSPRSGDLSVYWYQQSLDQGLQFLIQYYNGEERAKGNILERFSAQQFPDLHSELNLSSLELGDSALYFCASSPERRTSGRATYNEQFFGPGTRLTVL.

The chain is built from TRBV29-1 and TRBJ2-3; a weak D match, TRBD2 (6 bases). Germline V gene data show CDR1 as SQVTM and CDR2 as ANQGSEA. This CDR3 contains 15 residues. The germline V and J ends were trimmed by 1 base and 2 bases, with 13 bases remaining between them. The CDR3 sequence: CSVEGNSGNTDTQYF. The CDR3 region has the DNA TGCAGCGTTGAAGGAAATAGCGGAAACACAGATACGCAGTATTTT.

This chain's CDR3 is CATSRTSEGRDEQYF. The CDR3 nucleotides read TGTGCCACCAGCAGAACAAGCGAAGGGCGGGACGAGCAGTACTTC. The genes are TRBV15 and TRBJ2-7; D possibly corresponds to TRBD2 (5 bases). Germline CDR1 and CDR2: LNHNV and YYDKDF (reference sequence). The CDR3 covers 15 residues. The ends were cut back, 2 bases at V and 5 bases at J, with 16 bases in the middle.

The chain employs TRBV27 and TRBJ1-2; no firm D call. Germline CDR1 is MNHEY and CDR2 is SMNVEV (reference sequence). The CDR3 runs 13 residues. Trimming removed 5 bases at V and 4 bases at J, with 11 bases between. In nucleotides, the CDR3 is TGTGCCAGCAGTGACCCGGGGTCCTATGGCTACACCTTC. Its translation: CASSDPGSYGYTF.

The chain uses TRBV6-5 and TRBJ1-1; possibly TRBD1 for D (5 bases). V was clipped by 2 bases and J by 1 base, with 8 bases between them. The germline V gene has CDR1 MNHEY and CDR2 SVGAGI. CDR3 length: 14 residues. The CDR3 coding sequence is TGTGCCAGCAGTTACCGGACAAGGAACACTGAAGCTTTCTTT. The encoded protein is CASSYRTRNTEAFF.

For the CDR3, the DNA is TGTGCCAGCAGCTTGGACTCAGGGATGGGAAACACCATATATTTT. Amino acids: CASSLDSGMGNTIYF. The rearrangement uses TRBV5-6 and TRBJ1-3, with TRBD1 as a possible D gene (5 bases). In germline, CDR1 is SGHDT, CDR2 YYEEEE. V was pared by 0 bases and J by 4 bases, with 11 bases between. This CDR3 contains 15 residues. Based on the CDR3 plus reference TRBV5-6 and TRBJ1-3, the full variable domain is DAGVTQSPTHLIKTRGQQVTLRCSPKSGHDTVSWYQQALGQGPQFIFQYYEEEERQRGNFPDRFSGHQFPNYSSELNVNALLLGDSALYLCASSLDSGMGNTIYFGEGSWLTVV.

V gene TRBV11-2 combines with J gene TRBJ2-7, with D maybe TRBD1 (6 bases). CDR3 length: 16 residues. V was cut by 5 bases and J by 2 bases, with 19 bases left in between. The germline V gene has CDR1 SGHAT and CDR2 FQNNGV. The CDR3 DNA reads TGTGCCAGCAGCCCTCAGGGGAAGGGTTGGGCCTACGAGCAGTACTTC. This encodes CASSPQGKGWAYEQYF.

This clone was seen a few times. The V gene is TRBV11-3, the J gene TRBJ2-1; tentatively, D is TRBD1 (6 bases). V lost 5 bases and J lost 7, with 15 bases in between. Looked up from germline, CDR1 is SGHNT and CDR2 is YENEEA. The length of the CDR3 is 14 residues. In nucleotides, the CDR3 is TGTGCCAGCAGCCCAGGGGTGGCCGGGAATGAGCAGTTCTTC. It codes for CASSPGVAGNEQFF. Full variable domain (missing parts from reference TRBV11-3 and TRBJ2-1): EAGVVQSPRYKIIEKKQPVAFWCNPISGHNTLYWYLQNLGQGPELLIRYENEEAVDDSQLPKDRFSAERLKGVDSTLKIQPAELGDSAVYLCASSPGVAGNEQFFGPGTRLTVL.

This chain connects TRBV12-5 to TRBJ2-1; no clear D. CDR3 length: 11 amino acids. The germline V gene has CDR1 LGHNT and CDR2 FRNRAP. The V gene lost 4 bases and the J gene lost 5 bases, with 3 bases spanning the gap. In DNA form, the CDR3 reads TGTGCTAGTGGTTCTCACAATGAGCAGTTCTTC. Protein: CASGSHNEQFF.

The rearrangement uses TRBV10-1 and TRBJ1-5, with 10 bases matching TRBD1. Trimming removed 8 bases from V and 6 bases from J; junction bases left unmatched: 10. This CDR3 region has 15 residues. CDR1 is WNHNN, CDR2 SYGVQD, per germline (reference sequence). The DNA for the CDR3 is TGCGCCAGCCCCAAGCCTGGGACAGGGGTTCAGCCCCAGCATTTT. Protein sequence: CASPKPGTGVQPQHF.

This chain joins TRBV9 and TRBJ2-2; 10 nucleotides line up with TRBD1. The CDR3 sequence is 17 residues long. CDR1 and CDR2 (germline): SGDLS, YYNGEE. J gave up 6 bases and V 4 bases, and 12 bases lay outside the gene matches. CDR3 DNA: TGTGCCAGCAGCTACTCCCGGGACAGGGGTTTATCCGGGGAGCTGTTTTTT. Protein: CASSYSRDRGLSGELFF.